This T cell receptor (beta chain) was obtained from a study of shared clonotypes between healthy human individuals. Study-level points and caveats: Clonotype sharing among donors was thought likely to change with sequencing depth. Across a handful of donors, naive CD4 shared roughly 5.1%, naive CD8 under 4%, memory CD4 roughly 2.5%, memory CD8 approximately 0.4%. Estimated richness values were generally larger in naive subsets than in memory subsets.

Selected positively for CCR7 and CD45RO-negative, naive CD8 cells excluded terminally differentiated effector memory CD45RA+ cells. The CDR3 totals 12 residues. Looked up from germline, CDR1 is SQVTM and CDR2 is ANQGSEA. V was trimmed by 7 bases and J by 5 bases, leaving 14 bases between them. The sample holds one count of this clone. Its antigen is still unknown. The protocol was immunoSEQ multiplex PCR, while the TCRdb copy is restricted to in-frame clones and leaves out a portion. This table has around 1.9 million clones, about 92% appearing once. Input material: naive CD8+ T cells from PBMCs. This TCR came from a man between 18 and 29 years old in good health. Some clones in this sample may be carry-over from other donors' samples. The rearrangement uses TRBV29-1 and TRBJ1-1; D is unresolved. The CDR3 DNA is TGCAGCGCCCGCATCGGAATTACTGAAGCTTTCTTT. It encodes CSARIGITEAFF.